The clone carrying this T cell receptor (beta chain) was picked up many times. The data stem from a study of T cells after posttransplantation cyclophosphamide. The CDR3 sequence is 14 residues long. CDR1 is SGDLS and CDR2 is YYNGEE in the germline V gene. The V and J ends lost 2 bases and 1 base respectively, with 7 bases between them. TCRdb keeps only in-frame clones here, not all; method: immunoSEQ multiplex PCR. The repertoire consists of approximately 25,000 clones, none detected only once. A marrow graft followed busulfan-fludarabine conditioning, with cyclophosphamide on days +3 and +4. The sequencing here drew on PBMCs, taken after allogeneic stem cell transplant with posttransplant cyclophosphamide. This receptor was taken from a male patient aged 18-30 years who received an allogeneic stem cell transplant from a related donor, was CMV-positive, and had no GVHD. Some T cells may arise from the graft donor. The chain has TRBV9 and TRBJ1-3; D remains unclear. The chain's CDR3 is CASSVPGSGNTIYF. CDR3 nucleotides: TGTGCCAGCAGCGTCCCGGGTTCTGGAAACACCATATATTTT.